This TCR beta chain is from a study of T cells in narcolepsy. Study as a whole: Donors had narcolepsy type 1 or type 2, or were healthy controls.

Study-wide results and caveats: HCRT-specific and TRIB2-specific autoreactive clonotypes appeared among same-patient CSF and blood CD4+ clonotypes. Some memory CD4+ repertoires had no autoreactive clone sequences. Healthy controls reportedly lacked the autoreactive clonotypes serially found in patients' blood.

Trimming at V came to 6 bases and at J to 2 bases, leaving 9 bases not matched to a gene. The CDR3 runs 18 residues. Germline V CDR1 and CDR2: SNHLY, FYNNEI. Data came from immunoSEQ multiplex PCR; TCRdb stores just in-frame clones and leaves some out. The sample has about 37,000 clones; 65% to 85% are singletons. Note on this clone: Antigen unknown.

This clonotype was sampled from a human donor in good health. This sequence joins TRBV2 and TRBJ2-4; TRBD2 aligns across 14 bases. Sequenced sample: memory (CD45RA-) CD4+ T cells from blood. The CDR3 sequence is CASRLGLAGGGSKNIQYF. The CDR3 DNA follows: TGTGCCAGCAGACTCGGACTAGCGGGGGGCGGGTCCAAAAACATTCAGTACTTC.